A single sample is the source of the 9 T cell receptor beta chains below, sequenced in a study of radiation and T cells in renal cell carcinoma. The data were produced by immunoSEQ multiplex PCR, yet TCRdb's version contains in-frame clones alone and is incomplete. The sample yields about 150,000 clones, approximately 90% seen once. Time point here: blood 2 weeks post-SBRT. Treatment denoted: 15 Gy SBRT to primary tumor, nephrectomy 4 weeks later. The sequenced sample was blood, obtained from a patient whose treatment included radiotherapy and nephrectomy. Receptor source: a woman aged 45 to 65 with renal cell carcinoma.

This clone was picked up a small number of times. The J gene is TRBJ2-7, the V gene TRBV13; TRBD1 is a possible D gene (6 bases). This CDR3 has 12 residues. CDR1 is PRHDT, CDR2 FYEKMQ, per germline (reference sequence). V was clipped by 5 bases and J by 6 bases, with 11 bases between them. Written as DNA, the CDR3 is TGTGCCAGCAGCCAAGGGACACGCGAGCAGTACTTC. This gives the protein CASSQGTREQYF.

This clone has only a few counts. The chain employs TRBV5-6 and TRBJ1-4; D uncertain. CDR3 length: 12 amino acids. Trimming stripped 0 bases from V and 9 bases from J, with 6 bases between. Germline-derived CDR1 and CDR2 are SGHDT and YYEEEE. Written as DNA, the CDR3 is TGTGCCAGCAGCTTGGAACTGAAAAAACTGTTTTTT. It codes for CASSLELKKLFF. Complete variable domain (other parts from reference TRBV5-6 and TRBJ1-4): DAGVTQSPTHLIKTRGQQVTLRCSPKSGHDTVSWYQQALGQGPQFIFQYYEEEERQRGNFPDRFSGHQFPNYSSELNVNALLLGDSALYLCASSLELKKLFFGSGTQLSVL.

The chain joins TRBV9 to TRBJ2-1, with a possible D match to TRBD1 (5 bases). The CDR3 is 14 residues long. From germline, CDR1 is SGDLS and CDR2 YYNGEE. V was shortened by 0 bases and J by 10 bases, with 14 bases between the two germline ends. CDR3 in DNA: TGTGCCAGCAGCGTAGGGGGCGGTACAGCAGAGCAGTTCTTC. It encodes CASSVGGGTAEQFF.

The chain employs TRBV7-2 and TRBJ2-1, with 10 bases lining up with TRBD2. CDR3 size: 15 residues. With 6 bases clipped from V and 6 bases from J, the junction kept 8 bases outside the gene matches. CDR1 and CDR2 (germline): SGHTA, FQGNSA. Here the CDR3 reads CASSSNSGGLNEQFF. Here the CDR3 DNA reads TGTGCCAGCAGTTCCAATAGCGGGGGGCTCAATGAGCAGTTCTTC.

The J gene is TRBJ2-1, the V gene TRBV4-3, with D tentatively TRBD1 (5 bases). The CDR3 spans 16 residues. Germline assignment: CDR1 LGHNA and CDR2 YSLEER. Trimming took 4 bases from V and 4 from J, leaving 17 bases between them. The DNA of the CDR3 is TGCGCCAGCAGCCGAGACCTTGGGGCCCCTTACAATGAGCAGTTCTTC. Its translation is CASSRDLGAPYNEQFF.

The gene calls are TRBV6-5 and TRBJ1-1, with D tentatively TRBD1 (6 bases). The germline V gene encodes CDR1 MNHEY and CDR2 SVGAGI. The CDR3 has 13 amino acids. The germline V and J ends were trimmed by 5 bases and 6 bases, with 13 bases remaining between them. CDR3 sequence: CASSRQEGAEAFF. In nucleotides, the CDR3 is TGTGCCAGCAGTAGACAGGAGGGGGCTGAAGCTTTCTTT.

This chain links TRBV20-1 with TRBJ1-4; no clear D gene. V lost 6 bases, J lost 6 bases, and 8 bases lay in between. CDR1 is DFQATT, CDR2 SNEGSKA, per germline (reference sequence). This CDR3 has 11 residues. CDR3 in amino acids: CSARPDEKLFF. The CDR3 nucleotides read TGCAGTGCCCGCCCGGATGAAAAACTGTTTTTT.

CDR3 sequence reads: CSVANLNQPQHF. The CDR3 DNA reads as TGCAGCGTTGCGAATTTGAATCAGCCCCAGCATTTT. The chain has TRBV29-1 and TRBJ1-5; D is undetermined. The CDR3 spans 12 residues. Trimming left V 4 bases short and J 4 bases short, with 8 bases between. Germline assignment: CDR1 SQVTM and CDR2 ANQGSEA.

The chain recombines TRBV28 with TRBJ2-3; D unclear. Germline V lookup: CDR1 MDHEN, CDR2 SYDVKM. Trimming took off 5 bases at V and 0 bases at J, with 12 bases between the two ends. The CDR3 runs to 15 residues. CDR3 nucleotides: TGTGCCAGCAGTGCGAACGATGCAAGCACAGATACGCAGTATTTT. Its translation is CASSANDASTDTQYF.